The sample holds a few counts of the clone carrying this T cell receptor beta chain. Its specificity is unknown. These data originate in a study of OX40 agonist ivuxolimab in advanced cancers. Study-wide context: Patients undergoing dose escalation presented with hepatocellular carcinoma, melanoma, renal cell or head and neck cancer.

Study-wide results and limits: Expanded clones were, on average, more numerous among CD8+ T cells than CD4+.

Repertoires were generated with immunoSEQ multiplex PCR, while TCRdb's copy carries only in-frame clones and drops some. The table has 100,000 or so clones, over 75% seen once; the top ten hold approximately 0.3%. The CDR3 runs to 14 residues. V lost 5 bases to trimming and J lost 0 bases, with 9 bases between them. The germline gives CDR1 SGHTA, CDR2 FQGTGA. The TCR comes from an adult with an advanced solid tumor such as melanoma, head and neck, liver or kidney cancer. Sequencing used CD4+ or CD8+ T cells sorted from blood, obtained in a trial of the OX40 agonist ivuxolimab. This chain uses TRBV7-3 with TRBJ2-3; D not certain. In DNA form, the CDR3 reads TGTGCCAGCAGCCCGAGCCTGAGCACAGATACGCAGTATTTT. Its protein is CASSPSLSTDTQYF.